This T cell receptor beta chain derives from a study of T cell changes during pregnancy in multiple sclerosis. Trimming removed 6 bases from V and 6 bases from J; junction bases left unmatched: 6. The CDR3 consists of 15 residues. Germline V gene data show CDR1 as KGHSH and CDR2 as LQKENI. Profiled with immunoSEQ multiplex PCR; TCRdb holds only in-frame clones, not every one. Of about 100,000 clones in the sample, around 93% were seen once. This clone was detected only once. This specimen consisted of peripheral blood, obtained after pregnancy. This clonotype originated in a female donor with multiple sclerosis, enrolled in a pregnancy study. The genes are TRBV18 and TRBJ2-3, with 13 bases lining up with TRBD2. The CDR3 DNA reads as TGTGCCAGCTCGTTCACTAGCGGGGGGGCGGATACGCAGTATTTT. This translates into CASSFTSGGADTQYF.